A single sample is the source of the 9 T cell receptor beta chains below, sequenced in a study of CXCR3-negative and CXCR3-positive naive CD8 T cells. Study-level findings and limits: Naive cells with CXCR3 showed TRB CDR3s that were more hydrophobic than those in CXCR3-negative naive cells.

Preparation of TRB cDNA libraries relied on 5' RACE carrying UMI labels. TCRdb reanalyzed the 5' RACE reads and collapses them to one entry per CDR3 protein, without DNA. The specimen's table records roughly 80,000 distinct CDR3 sequences. These receptors' targets are unknown. Sequencing input: naive CXCR3+ CD8+ T cells from blood. As for subset: CD45RO-CCR7+CD27+CD95- naive CD8+ T cells expressing CXCR3 (TNR3+). The receptors shown here come from a human donor in good health. Some clones in this sample may be carry-over from other donors' samples.

This chain joins TRBV12-3 or TRBV12-4 and TRBJ2-7; checking the TCRdb D call of TRBD1 is not possible without DNA. This CDR3 spans 14 amino acids. This CDR3 is CASSFQGSTYEQYF.

The chain has TRBV19 and TRBJ2-7. This CDR3 has 14 amino acids. Looked up from germline, CDR1 is LNHDA and CDR2 is SQIVND (reference sequence). CDR3 protein: CASSIAEESYEQYF.

The chain is built from TRBV27 and TRBJ2-3. The CDR3 has 13 amino acids. The V gene's germline CDR1 is MNHEY and CDR2 SMNVEV (reference sequence). CDR3 sequence: CASSLTGVDTQYF.

The chain couples TRBV5-1 to TRBJ2-2. The CDR3 length is 12 residues. CDR1 SGHRS and CDR2 YFSETQ come from the germline V gene. The CDR3 reads CASSSSTGELFF.

The chain uses TRBV7-8 and TRBJ2-7; with no DNA, the TCRdb D assignment of TRBD1 cannot be verified. Germline loops: CDR1 SGHVS, CDR2 FQNEAQ. CDR3 length equals 11 residues. CDR3 loop: CASSPGYAQYF.

The chain is built from TRBV3-1 and TRBJ1-3; the D call of TRBD1 rests on TCRdb alone, since no DNA is present to check it. There are 16 residues in the CDR3. Germline V CDR1 and CDR2: LGHDT, YNNKEL (reference sequence). This chain's CDR3 is CASSQDGQGFGNTIYF.

This chain joins TRBV12-3 or TRBV12-4 and TRBJ2-1; lacking DNA, the TRBD2 call made by TCRdb goes unchecked. There are 21 residues in the CDR3. The chain's CDR3 is CASRGQGLRTSGVITYNEQFF.

The gene calls are TRBV20-1 and TRBJ2-2; TCRdb's D call, TRBD2, is unchecked because there is no DNA. CDR3 length equals 21 residues. Germline assignment: CDR1 DFQATT and CDR2 SNEGSKA (reference sequence). The CDR3 loop is CSASNHWDSGTSGSWAGELFF.

The gene calls are TRBV15 and TRBJ1-5; there is no DNA to check the TCRdb D call of TRBD1. From germline, CDR1 is LNHNV and CDR2 YYDKDF (reference sequence). This CDR3 has 14 residues. The CDR3 is CATPLTGDNQPQHF. The full variable domain, rest sourced from reference TRBV15 and TRBJ1-5, is DAMVIQNPRYQVTQFGKPVTLSCSQTLNHNVMYWYQQKSSQAPKLLFHYYDKDFNNEADTPDNFQSRRPNTSFCFLDIRSPGLGDTAMYLCATPLTGDNQPQHFGDGTRLSIL.